The rows below give T cell receptor beta chains drawn from one sample of a study of blood T cells in healthy people across ages. Using its own MiXCR run on the 5' RACE reads, TCRdb lists one record per CDR3 protein. The sample has about 840,000 distinct CDR3 sequences, almost 30% seen once. The sample also formed part of further work on T cells of mothers and their children.

The sample taken for sequencing was blood. The receptors come from a middle-aged woman in good health. CDR3s leave out the opening cysteine and the closing phenylalanine or tryptophan. Clone size is given for some rows only: seen once, a few or many times, or a class if the clone is expanded.

few,TRBJ1-3,TRBV6-6,12,ASSSPESGNTIY
-,TRBJ1-2,TRBV3-1,11,TSSHGTDYGYT
-,TRBJ2-1,TRBV20-1,10,SAYQGWGEQF
few,TRBJ2-7,TRBV3-1,12,ASSQVAGGYEQY
few,TRBJ2-1,TRBV28,13,ATRLNHQSHNEQF
many,TRBJ2-7,TRBV4-1,12,ASSQGGQGYEQY
-,TRBJ1-1,TRBV5-1,13,ASSREGGKNTEAF
few,TRBJ2-3,TRBV7-8,13,ASSYLAGFTDTQY
few,TRBJ1-4,TRBV7-6,13,ASSVPGSTNEKLF
few,TRBJ1-1,TRBV7-2,12,ASSLGSVNTEAF
-,TRBJ2-7,TRBV9,12,VSGPIPGPYEQY
-,TRBJ1-1,TRBV19,15,ASSGRTGRRGNTEAF
many,TRBJ2-1,TRBV7-3,10,ASSPNGREQF
-,TRBJ1-1,TRBV28,12,ASSQPFMNTEAF
few,TRBJ1-1,TRBV20-1,11,SANTVKNTEAF
-,TRBJ1-1,TRBV3-1,12,AGSHLDRAAEAF
few,TRBJ2-5,TRBV2,13,ASSDSGGRKETQY
few,TRBJ2-1,TRBV7-2,10,ASSLAVGEQF
-,TRBJ2-5,TRBV10-3,14,AIRQGSDYGQETQY
-,TRBJ1-1,TRBV7-6,13,ASSLGTGVGAEAF
few,TRBJ2-2,TRBV11-1,12,ASSGNRATGELF
few,TRBJ2-3,TRBV9,13,ASSVAPGSTDTQY
many,TRBJ1-4,TRBV9,15,ASSRKETGVINEKLF
-,TRBJ1-6,TRBV6-6,13,ASSPLDSYNSPLH
-,TRBJ1-4,TRBV28,12,ASSLRGGETKLF
-,TRBJ2-3,TRBV25-1,13,ASSDQGIGTDTQY
many,TRBJ2-7,TRBV28,13,ASSLPGQGAHEQY
few,TRBJ1-6,TRBV2,13,ASSAMDTLNSPLH
-,TRBJ2-3,TRBV15,10,ATSRAKDTQY
-,TRBJ2-5,TRBV20-1,15,SARAHRGYSYQETRY
many,TRBJ2-3,TRBV3-1,14,ASSATSGVRTDTQY
-,TRBJ1-1,TRBV7-9,13,ASSAGQGAFTEAF
few,TRBJ1-1,TRBV12-3/TRBV12-4,12,ASSLNGGNTEAF
many,TRBJ2-5,TRBV6-6,10,ASSFVQETQY
-,-,TRBV27,13,ASSYGDSTYNEQY
once,TRBJ2-7,TRBV6-5,13,ASRGSGSIRYEQY
-,TRBJ2-3,TRBV12-3/TRBV12-4,14,ASSSRDSLSTDTQY
-,TRBJ2-2,TRBV12-3/TRBV12-4,12,ASRPELAVPELF
few,TRBJ1-2,TRBV24-1,12,ATSDSKQGFGYT
few,TRBJ1-4,TRBV20-1,11,SGARNSNEKLF
-,TRBJ1-5,TRBV3-1,14,ASSQGGGGSNQPQH
many,TRBJ2-5,TRBV7-2,12,ASSRRTGEETQY
many,TRBJ2-3,TRBV10-2,14,ASSEWLGGSTDTQY
few,TRBJ2-1,TRBV29-1,9,SVEHRGEQF
few,-,TRBV7-8,12,ASSFLTDTYEQY
-,TRBJ2-1,TRBV28,14,ASSSQMDPAGDEQF